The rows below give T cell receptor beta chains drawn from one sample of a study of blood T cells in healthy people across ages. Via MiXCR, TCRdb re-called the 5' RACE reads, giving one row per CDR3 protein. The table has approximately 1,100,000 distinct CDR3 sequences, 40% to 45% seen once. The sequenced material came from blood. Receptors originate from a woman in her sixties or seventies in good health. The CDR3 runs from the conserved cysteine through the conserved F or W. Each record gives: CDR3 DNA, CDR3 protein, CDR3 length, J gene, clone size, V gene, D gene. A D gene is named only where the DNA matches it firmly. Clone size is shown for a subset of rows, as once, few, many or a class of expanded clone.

CDR3nt: TGCGCCAGCAGCTATATCCGGGACTCGACCTACGAGCAGTACTTC; CDR3aa: CASSYIRDSTYEQYF; len: 15; j_gene: TRBJ2-7; abundance: .; v_gene: TRBV4-1; d_gene: .
CDR3nt: TGCAGTGCAGAGAGCGGATCACAGCACCCTAGCACAGATACGCAGTATTTT; CDR3aa: CSAESGSQHPSTDTQYF; len: 17; j_gene: TRBJ2-3; abundance: few; v_gene: TRBV20-1; d_gene: .
CDR3nt: TGCGCCAGCAGCCAAGAAGGGTTAGGTGGGGCCAACGTCCTGACTTTC; CDR3aa: CASSQEGLGGANVLTF; len: 16; j_gene: TRBJ2-6; abundance: .; v_gene: TRBV4-1; d_gene: .
CDR3nt: TGTGCCAGCAGCTTAGATGGACAGGGCGGAACTGAAGCTTTCTTT; CDR3aa: CASSLDGQGGTEAFF; len: 15; j_gene: TRBJ1-1; abundance: .; v_gene: TRBV11-2; d_gene: TRBD1
CDR3nt: TGTGCCTGGAGTGTAGCCGCCCAGCAGTACTTC; CDR3aa: CAWSVAAQQYF; len: 11; j_gene: TRBJ2-5; abundance: .; v_gene: TRBV30; d_gene: .
CDR3nt: TGTGCCAGCAGTTTTGGGGGCAGGGTCTACACCTTC; CDR3aa: CASSFGGRVYTF; len: 12; j_gene: TRBJ1-2; abundance: few; v_gene: TRBV12-3/TRBV12-4; d_gene: .
CDR3nt: TGTGCCAGCAGCTCCCAGACGGGGACCAATGAGCAGTTCTTC; CDR3aa: CASSSQTGTNEQFF; len: 14; j_gene: TRBJ2-1; abundance: .; v_gene: TRBV13; d_gene: .
CDR3nt: TGTGCCAGCAGCTTAGAGGCAGCCCTCGTCAATCAGCCCCAGCATTTT; CDR3aa: CASSLEAALVNQPQHF; len: 16; j_gene: TRBJ1-5; abundance: .; v_gene: TRBV7-8; d_gene: .
CDR3nt: TGCGCCAGCAGTTGGACAGGGGGGTCCCCCCCCACAGATACGCAGTATTTT; CDR3aa: CASSWTGGSPPTDTQYF; len: 17; j_gene: TRBJ2-3; abundance: few; v_gene: TRBV5-1; d_gene: TRBD1
CDR3nt: TGCGCCAGCACCGAAAGGGGGGGAAACACTGAAGCTTTCTTT; CDR3aa: CASTERGGNTEAFF; len: 14; j_gene: TRBJ1-1; abundance: .; v_gene: TRBV5-1; d_gene: .
CDR3nt: TGTGCCAGCAGCACTACAGCGTACTACGAGCAGTACTTC; CDR3aa: CASSTTAYYEQYF; len: 13; j_gene: TRBJ2-7; abundance: .; v_gene: TRBV27; d_gene: .
CDR3nt: TGTGCCATCAGCCGGACTAGCGGGAGGCCTGCCGGGGAGCTGTTTTTT; CDR3aa: CAISRTSGRPAGELFF; len: 16; j_gene: TRBJ2-2; abundance: .; v_gene: TRBV10-3; d_gene: TRBD2
CDR3nt: TGCGCCAGCAGCCCAGGGACAGCATCTAGCACAGATACGCAGTATTTT; CDR3aa: CASSPGTASSTDTQYF; len: 16; j_gene: TRBJ2-3; abundance: few; v_gene: TRBV5-1; d_gene: TRBD1
CDR3nt: TGTGCCAGCAGCAAAGAGGTGGTAGCGGGAGGGCCGCGTGAGACCCAGTACTTC; CDR3aa: CASSKEVVAGGPRETQYF; len: 18; j_gene: TRBJ2-5; abundance: few; v_gene: TRBV21-1; d_gene: .
CDR3nt: TGCGCCAGCAGCGATGGCGTAACGCCTCACAATGAGCAGTACTTC; CDR3aa: CASSDGVTPHNEQYF; len: 15; j_gene: TRBJ2-7; abundance: .; v_gene: TRBV10-2; d_gene: .
CDR3nt: TGTGCCTGCCCGCCGGGACAGGAATATTCTAGCACAGATACGCAGTATTTT; CDR3aa: CACPPGQEYSSTDTQYF; len: 17; j_gene: TRBJ2-3; abundance: few; v_gene: TRBV2; d_gene: TRBD1
CDR3nt: TGTGCCATCAGTGAGCGCGAGACCCAGTACTTC; CDR3aa: CAISERETQYF; len: 11; j_gene: TRBJ2-5; abundance: few; v_gene: TRBV10-3; d_gene: .
CDR3nt: TGCAGTGCTAGAGAGGGGGGTGGGTCCAATCAGCCCCAGCATTTT; CDR3aa: CSAREGGGSNQPQHF; len: 15; j_gene: TRBJ1-5; abundance: few; v_gene: TRBV20-1; d_gene: .
CDR3nt: TGTGCCAGCAGTTTATCGACCGTGACTAGCGGGAGTTATGAGCAGTTCTTC; CDR3aa: CASSLSTVTSGSYEQFF; len: 17; j_gene: TRBJ2-1; abundance: .; v_gene: TRBV27; d_gene: TRBD2
CDR3nt: TGCAGTGCTAGAGATCGGAAGGATCAGCCCCAGCATTTT; CDR3aa: CSARDRKDQPQHF; len: 13; j_gene: TRBJ1-5; abundance: few; v_gene: TRBV20-1; d_gene: .
CDR3nt: TGTGCCAGCAGCTCATGGGCTTATGGCTACACCTTC; CDR3aa: CASSSWAYGYTF; len: 12; j_gene: TRBJ1-2; abundance: few; v_gene: TRBV9; d_gene: .
CDR3nt: TGTGCCAGCAGTGTAAGGGGAAAACAAGAGACCCAGTACTTC; CDR3aa: CASSVRGKQETQYF; len: 14; j_gene: TRBJ2-5; abundance: .; v_gene: TRBV27; d_gene: .
CDR3nt: TGTGCCATCAGAATCAGGGCGGGGGGGCTCCTCGAAAACATTCAGTACTTC; CDR3aa: CAIRIRAGGLLENIQYF; len: 17; j_gene: TRBJ2-4; abundance: few; v_gene: TRBV10-3; d_gene: TRBD2